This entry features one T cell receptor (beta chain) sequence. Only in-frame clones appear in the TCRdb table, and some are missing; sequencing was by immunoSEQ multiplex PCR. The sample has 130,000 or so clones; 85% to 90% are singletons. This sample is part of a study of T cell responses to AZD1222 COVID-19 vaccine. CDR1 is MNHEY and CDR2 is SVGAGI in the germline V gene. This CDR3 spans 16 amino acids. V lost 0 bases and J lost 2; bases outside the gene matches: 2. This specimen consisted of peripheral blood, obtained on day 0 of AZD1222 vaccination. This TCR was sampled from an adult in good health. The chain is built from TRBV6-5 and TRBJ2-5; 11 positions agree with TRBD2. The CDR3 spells CASSYSGTSGQETQYF. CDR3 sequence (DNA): TGTGCCAGCAGTTACTCCGGGACTAGCGGACAAGAGACCCAGTACTTC.